This TCR beta chain was documented in a study of blood T cell repertoires in COVID-19. Study-level background: Material from acute and convalescent COVID-19 was sourced from the United States, Italy and Spain.

The J segment lost 5 bases and the V segment lost 5 bases, leaving 11 bases of the junction unmatched. Germline assignment: CDR1 MNHEY and CDR2 SVGEGT. CDR3 length equals 17 residues. Generated by immunoSEQ multiplex PCR, the TCRdb table keeps only in-frame clones and is missing some. This sample yields some 200,000 clones, of which approximately 90% are seen a single time; approximately 0.77% belongs to the top ten. The receptor was derived from a young woman who had recovered from COVID-19. The V call is TRBV6-2 or TRBV6-3, the J call TRBJ2-3; 12 nucleotides line up with TRBD2. Sequenced sample: PBMCs or T cells enriched from blood (not recorded which). The CDR3: CASSPETSGRLVDTQYF. In DNA form, the CDR3 reads TGTGCCAGCAGTCCAGAGACTAGCGGGAGACTAGTAGATACGCAGTATTTT.